This T cell receptor (beta chain) derives from a study of CXCR3-negative and CXCR3-positive naive CD8 T cells (dated by TCRdb to the late 2010s). About the study as a whole: In total, 130 million to 150 million TRB reads were obtained, or roughly 1.5 +/- 0.3 million reads per library. Diversity and physicochemical repertoire analyses covered around 10 donors pooled from two independent experiments. For the TRBV-TRBJ cluster analysis, the naive subsets came from about five donors, while the memory cells came from 3 donors. Study-wide findings and limitations: Comparably high repertoire diversity was found in both naive subsets, whereas much lower repertoire diversity was found in memory CD8+ T cells. TRBV-TRBJ usage was similar between naive CXCR3-negative and CXCR3-positive cells from the same donor, while memory cells showed distinct patterns. TRB CDR3s from CXCR3-positive naive cells showed higher hydrophobicity (lower Kidera factor 4), lower energy, and higher strength and volume indices than CXCR3-negative naive cells. Because surface CD5, which is linked to self-reactivity in mice, was comparable between the naive subsets, TCR interaction strength was also inferred from the physicochemical properties of TRB CDR3s. Freshly isolated PBMCs were used for most assays because CXCR3 expression partially decreased after cryopreservation.

This sample was sequenced with a NextSeq 550. The Human TCR Profiling Kit (MiLaboratory) was used to prepare UMI-labeled 5' RACE TRB cDNA libraries. The full amount of extracted RNA was used for cDNA synthesis, and the full amount of resulting cDNA was used for PCR amplification. Libraries were prepared in parallel with an identical number of PCR cycles. Per the source publication's procedure: With a requirement of at least two reads per UMI, MIGEC and MiXCR extracted about 50,000 +/- 10,000 unique UMI-labeled TRB cDNA molecules per library. Each library averaged roughly 36,000 +/- 9,600 functional in-frame TRB CDR3 nucleotide clonotypes without stop codons. After downsampling to 5000 UMI-labeled TRB molecules per sample, diversity metrics, including normalized Shannon-Wiener and Chao1, were computed in VDJtools. Clonotype-size-weighted physicochemical properties of the central five CDR3 residues (interaction energy, strength, volume and Kidera factor 4) were computed in VDJtools. Following TCRdb reprocessing, every CDR3 protein sequence forms one entry, and DNA is not provided. The V and J calls and clone size come from TCRdb's table, not from the authors' own analysis. The sample table gives about 53,000 distinct CDR3 sequences. Of the sample, about 0.43% falls within the top ten clones.

Spanning cysteine to phenylalanine, the CDR3 consists of 14 amino acids. Only the protein sequence is given. Looking up the germline V gene yields CDR1 SGHRS and CDR2 YFSETQ. Concerning this clonotype itself: Its antigen remains undetermined.

Each CD8+ T cell subset was flow-sorted in triplicate, with about 320,000 cells per subset placed directly into RLT lysis buffer. Naive CD8+ T cells were defined stringently as CD45RO-CCR7+CD27+CD95- to exclude memory contaminants. Peripheral blood mononuclear cells were isolated from buffy coats by standard density gradient centrifugation. Naive CXCR3-negative and CXCR3-positive CD8+ T cells were flow-sorted using a FACSAria III. An RNeasy Mini Kit was used to extract total RNA from the sorted cells. This receptor chain uses TRBV5-1 and TRBJ2-1; TCRdb's D gene call, TRBD2, goes unchecked for lack of DNA. The receptor was isolated from a human donor in good health. Some clones in this sample may be carry-over from other donors' samples. Sequenced input: naive CXCR3- CD8+ T cells from blood. The cell subset or site label for this specimen denotes: CD45RO-CCR7+CD27+CD95- naive CD8+ T cells lacking CXCR3 (TNR3-). The CDR3 is CASSLGGGYNEQFF.